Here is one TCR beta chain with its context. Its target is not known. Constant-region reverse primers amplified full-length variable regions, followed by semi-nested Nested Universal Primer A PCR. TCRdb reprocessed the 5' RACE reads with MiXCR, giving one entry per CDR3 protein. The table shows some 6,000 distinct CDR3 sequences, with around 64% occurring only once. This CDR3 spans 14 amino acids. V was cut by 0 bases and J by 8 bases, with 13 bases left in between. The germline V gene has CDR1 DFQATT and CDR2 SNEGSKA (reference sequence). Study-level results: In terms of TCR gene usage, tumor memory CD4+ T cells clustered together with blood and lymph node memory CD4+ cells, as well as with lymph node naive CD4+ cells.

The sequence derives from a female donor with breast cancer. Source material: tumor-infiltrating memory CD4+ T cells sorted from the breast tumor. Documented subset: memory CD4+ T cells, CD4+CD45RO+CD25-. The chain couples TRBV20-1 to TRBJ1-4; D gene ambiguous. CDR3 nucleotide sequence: TGCAGTGCTAGAGAGGGAGCAGGTTACGAAAAACTGTTTTTT. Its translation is CSAREGAGYEKLFF.